These 23 T cell receptor beta chains share one sample of origin, sequenced in a study of cytomegalovirus exposure and HLA in healthy donors. Primers: 60 Vbeta forward and 13 Jbeta reverse. Profiling relied on immunoSEQ multiplex PCR, and the TCRdb table lists in-frame clones only, not all of them. This table holds approximately 100,000 clones. The material sequenced was PBMCs. The receptors originated from a man aged 45-65 years in good health and CMV-seropositive.

The chain carries TRBV27 and TRBJ1-1; unclear D gene. The CDR3 runs to 15 residues. Per the germline V gene, CDR1 is MNHEY and CDR2 is SMNVEV (reference sequence). V was shortened by 6 bases and J by 2 bases, with 16 bases between the two germline ends. CDR3 coding DNA: TGTGCCAGCAGCCCAGGTGGGCGAGCTAACACTGAAGCTTTCTTT. This sequence encodes CASSPGGRANTEAFF.

V is TRBV2 and J is TRBJ1-3, with D hard to call. The germline V gene has CDR1 SNHLY and CDR2 FYNNEI. The CDR3 is made up of 17 amino acids. Deletions cut 0 bases from V and 0 bases from J, with 12 bases between. CDR3 loop: CASSEARGGISGNTIYF. The CDR3 coding sequence is TGTGCCAGCAGTGAAGCGCGAGGAGGGATCTCTGGAAACACCATATATTTT.

This rearrangement joins TRBV7-6 to TRBJ1-5; D perhaps matches TRBD1 (5 bases). The germline V and J ends were trimmed by 3 bases and 4 bases, with 7 bases remaining between them. This CDR3 is 13 amino acids long. The germline V gene has CDR1 SGHVS and CDR2 FNYEAQ. The DNA for the CDR3 is TGTGCCAGCAGCTTCGGGGGGAATCAGCCCCAGCATTTT. This gives the protein CASSFGGNQPQHF.

The J gene is TRBJ2-5, the V gene TRBV2, with D uncertain. V lost 7 bases and J 2 bases, leaving 14 bases between the germline ends. The CDR3 extends over 14 amino acids. Germline CDR1 and CDR2: SNHLY and FYNNEI. CDR3: CASNLRLGQETQYF. In nucleotides, the CDR3 is TGTGCCAGCAACCTTCGGCTAGGACAAGAGACCCAGTACTTC.

V and J are TRBV9 and TRBJ1-1; 8 nucleotides line up with TRBD1. This CDR3 contains 14 residues. With V trimmed by 3 bases and J by 4 bases, 5 bases remained unmatched. CDR1 SGDLS and CDR2 YYNGEE come from the germline V gene. CDR3 nucleotide sequence: TGTGCCAGCAGCGCCGGACAGGGTGGCACTGAAGCTTTCTTT. Its translation: CASSAGQGGTEAFF.

This chain links TRBV7-8 with TRBJ1-5; 7 bases match TRBD1. Germline V gene sequence: CDR1 SGHVS, CDR2 FQNEAQ. The CDR3 loop spans 16 amino acids. Trimming at V came to 5 bases and at J to 0 bases, leaving 7 bases not matched to a gene. The CDR3 loop is CASSPMGQSSNQPQHF. The CDR3 region has the DNA TGTGCCAGCAGCCCGATGGGACAGTCTAGCAATCAGCCCCAGCATTTT.

V usage is TRBV19 and J usage is TRBJ1-2; D not certain. The CDR3 totals 14 residues. From germline, CDR1 is LNHDA and CDR2 SQIVND (reference sequence). Trimming cost V 2 bases and J 8 bases, with 15 bases left between them. CDR3 in amino acids: CASSISQAGYGYTF. CDR3 bases: TGTGCCAGTAGTATAAGTCAGGCCGGCTACGGCTACACCTTC.

V and J are TRBV13 and TRBJ2-1; 10 bases are a match to TRBD2. Germline CDR1 PRHDT, CDR2 FYEKMQ (reference sequence). The CDR3 loop spans 17 amino acids. The J segment lost 6 bases and the V segment lost 6 bases, leaving 14 bases of the junction unmatched. CDR3: CASRQLRVASGSNEQFF. In DNA form, the CDR3 reads TGTGCCAGCAGACAGCTCAGGGTGGCTAGCGGGAGCAATGAGCAGTTCTTC.

The rearrangement joins TRBV7-9 to TRBJ1-1, with no clear D. Trimming cost V 10 bases and J 1 base, with 7 bases left between them. Per the germline V gene, CDR1 is SEHNR and CDR2 is FQNEAQ (reference sequence). CDR3 length equals 11 residues. CDR3 residues: CAILSNTEAFF. The CDR3 DNA is TGTGCCATCTTATCGAACACTGAAGCTTTCTTT.

The rearrangement joins TRBV7-9 to TRBJ1-1; D may be TRBD1 (5 bases). Trimming left V 4 bases short and J 3 bases short, with 18 bases between. The length of the CDR3 is 16 residues. CDR1 and CDR2 (germline): SEHNR, FQNEAQ (reference sequence). The CDR3 here is CASSSEGAWRDTEAFF. CDR3 nucleotide sequence: TGTGCCAGCAGCTCTGAAGGGGCGTGGAGAGACACTGAAGCTTTCTTT.

This chain joins TRBV28 and TRBJ2-4, with TRBD2 as a possible D gene (6 bases). CDR1 and CDR2 (germline): MDHEN, SYDVKM. The CDR3 totals 16 residues. Trimming left V 6 bases short and J 1 base short, with 16 bases between. In nucleotides, the CDR3 is TGTGCCAGCAGCTATACCATCGGAGGGGCCAAAAACATTCAGTACTTC. Translation gives CASSYTIGGAKNIQYF.

The chain couples TRBV2 to TRBJ1-5; 9 bases agree with TRBD1. V lost 6 bases and J lost 7; bases outside the gene matches: 16. CDR3 length equals 17 residues. In germline, CDR1 is SNHLY, CDR2 FYNNEI. CDR3 coding DNA: TGTGCCAGCAGACCCTTTCCCGGGACAGGGATTGGGCAGCCCCAGCATTTT. Its translation is CASRPFPGTGIGQPQHF.

This chain uses TRBV7-3 with TRBJ2-1, with TRBD2 matching 7 bases. CDR3 size: 14 residues. The V and J ends lost 5 bases and 5 bases, in that order; junction bases with no gene match: 6. Germline-derived CDR1 and CDR2 are SGHTA and FQGTGA. CDR3 sequence (DNA): TGTGCCAGCAGCCTCACGGGAGGACACAATGAGCAGTTCTTC. Translating it yields CASSLTGGHNEQFF.

The gene calls are TRBV4-1 and TRBJ2-7; 11 bases align to TRBD2. Per germline, CDR1 MGHRA and CDR2 YSYEKL. Germline trimming cut 4 bases from V and 3 bases from J; bases unmatched to any gene: 17. The CDR3 runs to 19 residues. This CDR3 is CASSPPRPQTGTSGYEQYV. The DNA of the CDR3 is TGCGCCAGCAGCCCGCCAAGACCCCAAACCGGGACTAGCGGCTACGAGCAGTACGTC.

This sequence joins TRBV18 and TRBJ1-2; 10 bases are shared with TRBD1. With 5 bases clipped from V and 1 base from J, the junction kept 7 bases outside the gene matches. This CDR3 is 16 amino acids long. In germline, CDR1 is KGHSH, CDR2 LQKENI. The CDR3 here is CASSIGQGEINYGYTF. As DNA, the CDR3 is TGTGCCAGCTCAATCGGACAGGGGGAAATTAACTATGGCTACACCTTC.

The CDR3 DNA sequence: TGTGCCAGCAGCTTATTAGACGGAGACCGCTACGAGCAGTACTTC. Protein product: CASSLLDGDRYEQYF. The genes are TRBV11-3 and TRBJ2-7; no reliable D call. The CDR3 covers 15 residues. Germline V gene sequence: CDR1 SGHNT, CDR2 YENEEA. Trimming pared 2 bases from V and 3 bases from J, leaving 14 bases between.

The CDR3 nucleotides read TGTGCCAGCAGCTACGGGCGGGAACGGTTTACGCAGTATTTT. Translated: CASSYGRERFTQYF. The rearrangement links TRBV7-2 to TRBJ2-3, with D maybe TRBD2 (6 bases). Trimming took 4 bases from V and 8 from J, leaving 16 bases between them. The CDR3 contains 14 residues. Germline values: CDR1 SGHTA, CDR2 FQGNSA.

The chain uses TRBV7-2 and TRBJ1-5; D gene uncertain. Germline loops: CDR1 SGHTA, CDR2 FQGNSA. The V end was cut by 3 bases, the J end by 3 bases, with 6 bases between. The CDR3 spans 13 residues. The CDR3 loop reads CASSLEVNQPQHF. CDR3 bases: TGTGCCAGCAGCTTGGAGGTCAATCAGCCCCAGCATTTT. Full variable domain (missing parts from reference TRBV7-2 and TRBJ1-5): GAGVSQSPSNKVTEKGKDVELRCDPISGHTALYWYRQSLGQGLEFLIYFQGNSAPDKSGLPSDRFSAERTGGSVSTLTIQRTQQEDSAVYLCASSLEVNQPQHFGDGTRLSIL.

Turning to this clone: The identical CDR3 is also encoded by other nucleotide sequences in the sample. V and J are TRBV29-1 and TRBJ1-1; D uncertain. CDR3 length: 11 residues. Between the trimmed V and J ends, which lost 3 bases and 2 bases, there was a span of 4 bases. The germline V gene encodes CDR1 SQVTM and CDR2 ANQGSEA. The CDR3 nucleotides read TGCAGCGTTGATGTAAACACTGAAGCTTTCTTT. This gives the protein CSVDVNTEAFF.

The rearrangement uses TRBV6-5 and TRBJ2-1, with a possible D match to TRBD1 (5 bases). From germline, CDR1 is MNHEY and CDR2 SVGAGI. V lost 6 bases, J lost 0 bases, and 12 bases lay in between. This CDR3 is built from 15 residues. In DNA, the CDR3 is TGTGCCAGCAGCCCAGGGTCGAGCTCCTACAATGAGCAGTTCTTC. It is translated as CASSPGSSSYNEQFF.

This rearrangement joins TRBV7-8 to TRBJ2-7; TRBD2 matches at 13 bases. The CDR3 totals 17 residues. With V trimmed by 1 base and J by 1 base, 4 bases remained unmatched. Looked up from germline, CDR1 is SGHVS and CDR2 is FQNEAQ. CDR3 nucleotide sequence: TGTGCCAGCAGCTTAGATACTAGCGGGAGGGGGTCCTACGAGCAGTACTTC. It is translated as CASSLDTSGRGSYEQYF.

This sequence joins TRBV18 and TRBJ2-7, with D possibly matching TRBD2 (6 bases). Germline CDR1 KGHSH, CDR2 LQKENI. The CDR3 covers 14 residues. V was clipped by 6 bases and J by 3 bases, with 15 bases between them. CDR3 DNA sequence: TGTGCCAGCTCGACCGACGGGAGTCGCTACGAGCAGTACGTC. Its protein is CASSTDGSRYEQYV.

This sequence joins TRBV7-3 and TRBJ1-2; 7 nucleotides agree with TRBD1. This CDR3 region has 15 residues. Per germline, CDR1 SGHTA and CDR2 FQGTGA. J gave up 0 bases and V 5 bases, and 6 bases lay outside the gene matches. CDR3 protein: CASSPQGEANYGYTF. The DNA for the CDR3 is TGTGCCAGCAGCCCGCAGGGGGAAGCTAACTATGGCTACACCTTC.